A selection of T cell receptor beta chains follows, all from one sample in a study of beta chain features in type 1 diabetes. The method was immunoSEQ multiplex PCR; TCRdb's version includes in-frame clones alone and lacks a portion of them. Of hundreds of thousands of clones listed, about 30% are singletons. Material for sequencing was naive CD4+ T cells from blood. Receptors were obtained from a man younger than 30 in good health. The CDR3 runs from the conserved cysteine through the conserved F or W. The D gene is left open where the match is weak. Size tells how often a clone was seen (once, few, many) or the class of an expanded clone, and some rows leave it out.

j_gene	d_gene	abundance	v_gene	CDR3nt	CDR3aa
TRBJ1-2	.	few	TRBV29-1	TGCAGCGTTGAAGATCCAAACTATGGCTACACCTTC	CSVEDPNYGYTF
TRBJ2-1	.	.	TRBV5-6	TGTGCCAGCAGCTTGGCCGGGCTAGCGAAGCAGTTCTTC	CASSLAGLAKQFF
TRBJ2-1	.	few	TRBV7-7	TGTGCCAGCAGCTTAGAGGGCTGGCTCAATGAGCAGTTCTTC	CASSLEGWLNEQFF
TRBJ1-5	.	.	TRBV7-6	TGTGCCAGCAGCTTACGGGGGAATCAGCCCCAGCATTTT	CASSLRGNQPQHF
TRBJ2-3	TRBD2	few	TRBV5-4	TGTGCCAGCAGCCAGGAACTAGCGGGAGGCACAGATACGCAGTATTTT	CASSQELAGGTDTQYF
TRBJ2-7	TRBD1	few	TRBV4-2	TGTGCCAGCAGCCATCCCTCGGACAGGTCTACGGGAGAGCAGTACTTC	CASSHPSDRSTGEQYF
TRBJ2-1	.	few	TRBV2	TGTGCCAGCAGTGTTGAACTAGTAAGCGATGAGCAGTTCTTC	CASSVELVSDEQFF
TRBJ2-6	TRBD1	.	TRBV7-9	TGTGCCAGCAGCCCCGGACAGGTTTTGGGGGCCAACGTCCTGACTTTC	CASSPGQVLGANVLTF
TRBJ2-7	TRBD2	few	TRBV30	TGTGCCTGGAGTGAACTAGCGGGAGTCTACGAGCAGTACTTC	CAWSELAGVYEQYF
TRBJ2-3	.	few	TRBV7-2	TGTGCCAGCAGCTTAGTGTATCTGTTAGATACGCAGTATTTT	CASSLVYLLDTQYF
TRBJ1-2	.	.	TRBV6-1	TGTGCCAGCACAGACAGGCCGTTGGACTACACCTTC	CASTDRPLDYTF